This TCR beta chain is drawn from a study of blood T cell repertoires in COVID-19. Study-level background: There were acute and convalescent COVID-19 samples, and they came from the United States, Italy and Spain. PBMCs, B-cell-depleted T cells, or T cells provided the cDNA or gDNA that made up the material.

Trimming left V 1 base short and J 7 bases short, with 7 bases between. Germline-derived CDR1 and CDR2 are SNHLY and FYNNEI. The CDR3 runs 12 residues. In the authors' methods: Reference gene primers were amplified, and this amplification served to estimate nucleated cell counts. Clones were sequenced by immunoSEQ multiplex PCR, and TCRdb holds only the in-frame ones, with some missing. V and J calls and clone size come straight from that table; D and trimming were deduced from the DNA. The sample lists 130,000 or so clones, 75% to 85% occurring once. The material sequenced was peripheral blood. This chain connects TRBV2 to TRBJ1-2; D is uncertain. The clonotype originates from a man at least 80 years old with acute or convalescent COVID-19. The CDR3 DNA follows: TGTGCCAGCAGTGAAGGACGAGGTGGCTACACCTTC. Translating it yields CASSEGRGGYTF. Together with reference TRBV2 and TRBJ1-2, the CDR3 gives the full variable domain: EPEVTQTPSHQVTQMGQEVILRCVPISNHLYFYWYRQILGQKVEFLVSFYNNEISEKSEIFDDQFSVERPDGSNFTLKIRSTKLEDSAMYFCASSEGRGGYTFGSGTRLTVV.